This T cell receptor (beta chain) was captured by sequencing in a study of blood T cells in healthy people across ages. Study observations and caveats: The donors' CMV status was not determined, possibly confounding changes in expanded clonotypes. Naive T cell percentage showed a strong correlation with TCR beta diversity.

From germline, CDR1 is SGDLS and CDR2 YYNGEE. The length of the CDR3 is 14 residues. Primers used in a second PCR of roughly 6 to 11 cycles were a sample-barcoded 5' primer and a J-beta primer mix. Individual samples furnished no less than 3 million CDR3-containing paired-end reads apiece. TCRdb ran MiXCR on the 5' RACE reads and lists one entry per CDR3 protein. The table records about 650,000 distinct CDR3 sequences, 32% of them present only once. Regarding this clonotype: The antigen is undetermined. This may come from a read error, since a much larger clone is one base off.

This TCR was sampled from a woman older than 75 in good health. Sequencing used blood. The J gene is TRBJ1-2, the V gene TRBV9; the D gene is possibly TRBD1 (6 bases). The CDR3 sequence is CANSVFQGNYGYTF. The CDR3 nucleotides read TGTGCCAACAGCGTATTTCAGGGGAACTATGGCTACACCTTC.